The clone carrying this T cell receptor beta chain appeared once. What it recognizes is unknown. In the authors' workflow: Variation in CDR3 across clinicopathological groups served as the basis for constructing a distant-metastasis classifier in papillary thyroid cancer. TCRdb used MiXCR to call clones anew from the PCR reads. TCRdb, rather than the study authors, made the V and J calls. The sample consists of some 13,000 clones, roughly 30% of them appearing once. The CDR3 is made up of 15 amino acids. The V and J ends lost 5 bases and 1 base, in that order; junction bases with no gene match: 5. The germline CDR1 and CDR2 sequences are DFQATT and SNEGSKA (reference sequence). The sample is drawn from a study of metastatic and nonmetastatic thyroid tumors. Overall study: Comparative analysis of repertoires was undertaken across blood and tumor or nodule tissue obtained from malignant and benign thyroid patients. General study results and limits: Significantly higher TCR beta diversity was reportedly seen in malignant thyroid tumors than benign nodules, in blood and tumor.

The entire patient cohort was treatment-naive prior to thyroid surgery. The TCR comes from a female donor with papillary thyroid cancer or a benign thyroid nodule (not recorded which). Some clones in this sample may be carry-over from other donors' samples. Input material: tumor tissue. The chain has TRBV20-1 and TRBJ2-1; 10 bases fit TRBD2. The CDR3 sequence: CSAELAGMSYNEQFF. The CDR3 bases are TGCAGTGCTGAACTAGCGGGAATGTCCTACAATGAGCAGTTCTTC.